The rows below give T cell receptor beta chains drawn from one sample of a study of blood T cell repertoires in COVID-19. Here immunoSEQ multiplex PCR was the method, and the copy in TCRdb shows in-frame clones only, minus some. The sample has 330,000 or so clones, roughly 86% seen once. The sample comprised PBMCs or T cells enriched from blood (not recorded which). These receptors all come from a woman aged 25 to 39 who had been exposed to COVID-19. Both conserved end residues are part of each CDR3. Each record gives: J gene, clone size, D gene, V gene, CDR3 DNA, CDR3 protein. A D gene is named only where the DNA matches it firmly. Clone sizes are given selectively: once, few, many, or a class where the clone is expanded.

TRBJ2-3 | . | TRBD1 | TRBV11-3 | TGTGCCAGCAGCCCGGGACAGGGGCTCACAGATACGCAGTATTTT | CASSPGQGLTDTQYF
TRBJ2-1 | . | TRBD2 | TRBV11-1 | TGTGCCAGCAGCCCCCCTAGCGGGGGTTACAATGAGCAGTTCTTC | CASSPPSGGYNEQFF
TRBJ2-5 | . | TRBD2 | TRBV27 | TGTGCCAGCGGACTGCCGGGACTAGTTCCCTTAGAGACCCAGTACTTC | CASGLPGLVPLETQYF
TRBJ1-6 | . | . | TRBV2 | TGTGCCAGCGGGAGCAGAGATAATTCACCCCTCCACTTT | CASGSRDNSPLHF
TRBJ2-1 | . | . | TRBV7-8 | TGTGCCAGCAGCGCATCACTAGGTGAATACAATGAGCAGTTCTTC | CASSASLGEYNEQFF
TRBJ2-3 | . | TRBD2 | TRBV7-3 | TGTGCCAGCAGCCAAACTAGCGGGAGTATGGCAGATACGCAGTATTTT | CASSQTSGSMADTQYF
TRBJ2-1 | . | . | TRBV27 | TGTGCCAGCAGCCCCGGGAAGTACAATGAGCAGTTCTTC | CASSPGKYNEQFF
TRBJ2-1 | . | TRBD1 | TRBV13 | TGTGCCAGCAGCTCCCCGACAGGGGGCGACCAGAGTGGCGGAGAGGCATTGGGCAATGAGCAGTTCTTC | CASSSPTGGDQSGGEALGNEQFF
TRBJ2-2 | . | TRBD2 | TRBV7-8 | TGTGCCAGCAGTGGCGGGAGGGGCACCGGGGAGCTGTTTTTT | CASSGGRGTGELFF
TRBJ2-1 | . | TRBD2 | TRBV5-6 | TGTGCCAGCAGCTTGAATCTAGCGGGAGATAGGGGAACCTACAATGAGCAGTTCTTC | CASSLNLAGDRGTYNEQFF
TRBJ2-1 | . | TRBD2 | TRBV7-6 | TGTGCCAGCAGCCCCCTGACTAGCCTCAATGAGCAGTTCTTC | CASSPLTSLNEQFF
TRBJ2-7 | . | TRBD2 | TRBV19 | TGTGCCAGTAGGCCTAGCGGCTCCTACGAGCAGTACTTC | CASRPSGSYEQYF
TRBJ2-7 | . | . | TRBV4-2 | TGTGCCAGCAGCCCCTCCCGGGACTCCTCCCTGGAGCAGTACTTC | CASSPSRDSSLEQYF
TRBJ1-5 | . | . | TRBV7-9 | TGTGCCAGCAGCTTAGGGGCAGCCCCCGATAGCAATCAGCCCCAGCATTTT | CASSLGAAPDSNQPQHF
TRBJ1-5 | . | TRBD1 | TRBV19 | TGTGCCAGTAGTATAATGGAGGGACAGTTCAATCAGCCCCAGCATTTT | CASSIMEGQFNQPQHF
TRBJ2-1 | . | TRBD2 | TRBV5-1 | TGCGCCAGCAGCGGGGCTAGCGGGAGGGTCAATGAGCAGTTCTTC | CASSGASGRVNEQFF
TRBJ1-2 | . | . | TRBV14 | TGTGCCAGCAGCCCAACGATAGGGGCCCTCTATGGCTACACCTTC | CASSPTIGALYGYTF
TRBJ2-7 | . | . | TRBV3-1/TRBV3-2 | TGTGCCAGCAGCCAAGTCGTGGGGGCACGGGAGCAGTACTTC | CASSQVVGAREQYF
TRBJ1-1 | . | . | TRBV29-1 | TGCAGCGTTGGGTTCCGGGGGATAAACACTGAAGCTTTCTTT | CSVGFRGINTEAFF
TRBJ1-1 | . | . | TRBV3-1/TRBV3-2 | TGTGCCAGCAGCCAAGGGACTAACACTGAAGCTTTCTTT | CASSQGTNTEAFF
TRBJ2-7 | . | TRBD2 | TRBV11-1 | TGTGCCAGCAGCTTAATCCTAGCGGGACACTACGAGCAGTACTTC | CASSLILAGHYEQYF
TRBJ1-6 | . | TRBD1 | TRBV28 | TGTGCCAGCAGACTCCCCACGGCAGGGGGTTCACCCCTCCACTTT | CASRLPTAGGSPLHF
TRBJ1-3 | . | TRBD1 | TRBV9 | TGTGCCAGCAGCGTAGTTCCGGGACAGGGGGCGCTGGGAAACACCATATATTTT | CASSVVPGQGALGNTIYF
TRBJ2-7 | . | TRBD1 | TRBV24-1 | TGTGCCACCAGTTCCAGCACCCAGGGGGCCTCCTACGAGCAGTACTTC | CATSSSTQGASYEQYF
TRBJ2-3 | . | TRBD1 | TRBV2 | TGTGCCAGCAGTCGACAGGGTTTCACAGATACGCAGTATTTT | CASSRQGFTDTQYF
TRBJ1-1 | . | TRBD1 | TRBV29-1 | TGCAGCGTTGGGGCATTCAGGGGGCGAGGAACTGAAGCTTTCTTT | CSVGAFRGRGTEAFF
TRBJ1-2 | . | TRBD1 | TRBV20-1 | TGCAGGGAGGGACAGGGCAATGGCTACACCTTC | CREGQGNGYTF
TRBJ1-1 | once | . | TRBV7-2 | TGTGCCAGCGCCCTGGGGAGGGACGAAGCTTTCTTT | CASALGRDEAFF
TRBJ2-1 | . | . | TRBV5-4 | TGTGCCAGCAGCTTGCCCAGCGAAAATGAGCAGTTCTTC | CASSLPSENEQFF
TRBJ2-7 | . | TRBD1 | TRBV5-5 | TGTGCCAGCAGCTTGGCCGTCCTGACAGGGCCCTACGAGCAGTACTTC | CASSLAVLTGPYEQYF
TRBJ2-7 | . | . | TRBV12-5 | TGTGCTAGTGGTTTGGCCGGGGGGGGACAGGGTGGTTACGAGCAGTACTTC | CASGLAGGGQGGYEQYF
TRBJ1-3 | . | . | TRBV27 | TGTGCCAGCAGTGACCTATCGGGAACTGGAAACACCATATATTTT | CASSDLSGTGNTIYF
TRBJ1-2 | . | TRBD1 | TRBV2 | TGTGCCAGCAGAGCCGGACAGGGCGGCTACACCTTC | CASRAGQGGYTF
TRBJ1-2 | . | . | TRBV28 | TGTGCCAGCAGACACTCCAGCCTAGTTTATGGCTACACCTTC | CASRHSSLVYGYTF
TRBJ2-2 | . | TRBD2 | TRBV4-1 | TGCGCCAGCAGCCAAGAGCTGCTAGCGGTGAACACCGGGGAGCTGTTTTTT | CASSQELLAVNTGELFF
TRBJ2-7 | . | TRBD1 | TRBV11-2 | TGTGCCAGCAGCCCCGGACAGGGAAACTACGAGCAGTACTTC | CASSPGQGNYEQYF
TRBJ1-4 | . | . | TRBV6-2/TRBV6-3 | TGTGCCAGCAGCCCAATATGGGGCCAGGGGGAAAAACTGTTTTTT | CASSPIWGQGEKLFF
TRBJ2-1 | . | TRBD2 | TRBV15 | TGTGCCACCAGCAGAGTGGGCGGGAGCTCCTACAATGAGCAGTTCTTC | CATSRVGGSSYNEQFF
TRBJ2-7 | . | TRBD1 | TRBV7-3 | TGTGCCAGCGGGACAGGGGACGAGCAGTACTTC | CASGTGDEQYF
TRBJ1-5 | once | . | TRBV10-2 | TGCGCCAGCAGTGAGCAACTTCCTCAGCCCCAGCATTTT | CASSEQLPQPQHF
TRBJ2-7 | few | TRBD1 | TRBV9 | TGTGCCAGCAGCCCTACGGGACAGGGCTACGAGCAGTACTTC | CASSPTGQGYEQYF